This entry lists 7 T cell receptor beta chains sequenced from one sample in a study of T cell responses to AZD1222 COVID-19 vaccine. The protocol was immunoSEQ multiplex PCR, while the TCRdb copy is restricted to in-frame clones and leaves out a portion. Among 120,000 or so clones listed, about 90% were seen once. This specimen was peripheral blood, taken on day 0 of AZD1222 vaccination. The receptors originated from an adult in good health.

The rearrangement links TRBV30 to TRBJ1-2; D gene uncertain. In germline, CDR1 is GTSNPN, CDR2 SVGIG (reference sequence). The CDR3 loop spans 18 amino acids. The V and J ends lost 0 bases and 7 bases respectively, with 27 bases between them. The CDR3 is CAWSVLGWRTSRSSGYTF. CDR3 in DNA: TGTGCCTGGAGTGTACTAGGTTGGCGGACCTCCCGAAGTAGTGGCTACACCTTC.

A remark on this clone: Relative to the germline gene, one junction end is altered; a read error may explain this. The genes are TRBV7-7 and TRBJ1-5; TRBD1 aligns across 7 bases. This CDR3 has 18 amino acids. Looked up from germline, CDR1 is SSHAT and CDR2 is FNYEAQ (reference sequence). CDR3 nucleotides: TGTGCTAGCAGCTTACAGGGGCGGCGTCGGGAGGGCAATCAGCCCCAGCATTTT. Amino acid sequence: CASSLQGRRREGNQPQHF.

This chain uses TRBV5-1 with TRBJ2-3; 9 nucleotides align to TRBD2. V gave up 3 bases and J gave up 6 bases; unmatched junction bases: 5. This CDR3 region has 14 residues. Germline V lookup: CDR1 SGHRS, CDR2 YFSETQ. The DNA for the CDR3 is TGCGCCAGCAGCTCTACTGGGACTAGCGATACGCAGTATTTT. This encodes CASSSTGTSDTQYF.

CDR3 in DNA: TGTGCCAGCAGCTTAGATAGCGGGAGCGCAGATACGCAGTATTTT. Its protein is CASSLDSGSADTQYF. This chain connects TRBV11-3 to TRBJ2-3; 9 nucleotides align to TRBD2. Germline trimming cut 0 bases from V and 4 bases from J; bases unmatched to any gene: 2. There are 15 residues in the CDR3. CDR1 is SGHNT and CDR2 is YENEEA in the germline V gene.

This chain uses TRBV15 with TRBJ1-3; D remains ambiguous. Germline V lookup: CDR1 LNHNV, CDR2 YYDKDF (reference sequence). The CDR3 extends over 16 amino acids. Trimming pared 0 bases from V and 0 bases from J, leaving 9 bases between. CDR3 protein: CATSREGKGSGNTIYF. The DNA of the CDR3 is TGTGCCACCAGCAGAGAAGGGAAAGGCTCTGGAAACACCATATATTTT.

The chain joins TRBV9 to TRBJ2-1; tentatively, D is TRBD2 (6 bases). V shed 2 bases and J shed 9 bases, with 18 bases lying between them. Germline V gene lookup returns CDR1 SGDLS and CDR2 YYNGEE. CDR3 size: 15 residues. This CDR3 is CASSVTPGLRGEQFF. Written as DNA, the CDR3 is TGTGCCAGCAGCGTTACTCCGGGACTTCGCGGTGAGCAGTTCTTC.

This clone was seen only a few times. Distinct nucleotide sequences in the sample also encode this CDR3. V and J are TRBV6-5 and TRBJ1-1, with unresolved D. V gave up 0 bases and J gave up 0 bases, with 8 bases separating them. CDR1 MNHEY and CDR2 SVGAGI come from the germline V gene. The CDR3 spans 15 residues. The CDR3 region is CASSYSRGMNTEAFF. For the CDR3, the DNA is TGTGCCAGCAGTTACTCGAGAGGGATGAACACTGAAGCTTTCTTT.